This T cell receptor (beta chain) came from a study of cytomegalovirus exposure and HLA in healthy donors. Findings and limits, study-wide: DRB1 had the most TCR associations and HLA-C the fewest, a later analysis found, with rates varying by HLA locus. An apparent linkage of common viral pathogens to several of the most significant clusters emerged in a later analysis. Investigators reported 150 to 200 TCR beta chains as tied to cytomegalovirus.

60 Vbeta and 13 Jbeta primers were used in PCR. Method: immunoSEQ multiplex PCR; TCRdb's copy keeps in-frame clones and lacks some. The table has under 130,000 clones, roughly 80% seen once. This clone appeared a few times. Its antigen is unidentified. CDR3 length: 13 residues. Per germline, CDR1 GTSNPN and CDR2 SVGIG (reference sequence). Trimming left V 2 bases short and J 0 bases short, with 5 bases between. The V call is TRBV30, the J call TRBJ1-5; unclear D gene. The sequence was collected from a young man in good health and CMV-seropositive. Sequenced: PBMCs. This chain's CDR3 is CAWSSDSNQPQHF. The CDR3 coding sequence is TGTGCCTGGAGTTCAGATAGCAATCAGCCCCAGCATTTT.